The 17 T cell receptor beta chains below come from one sample, sequenced in a study of T cell responses to AZD1222 COVID-19 vaccine. Sequencing used immunoSEQ multiplex PCR; TCRdb keeps in-frame clones, though not all of them. The table has about 180,000 clones, more than 90% seen once; the top ten hold 2.5% to 3%. Source: peripheral blood, taken on day 0 of AZD1222 vaccination. These receptor sequences come from an adult in good health.

The V gene is TRBV11-2, the J gene TRBJ1-6, with TRBD1 matching 8 bases. The V gene's germline CDR1 is SGHAT and CDR2 FQNNGV. V was pared by 0 bases and J by 10 bases, with 5 bases of the junction left unmatched. The length of the CDR3 is 15 residues. In nucleotides, the CDR3 is TGTGCCAGCAGCTTAGACCCAGGGGGCAACTCACCCCTCCACTTT. As protein: CASSLDPGGNSPLHF.

The sample holds a few counts of this clone. The chain recombines TRBV10-1 with TRBJ1-2; 7 nucleotides match TRBD1. The CDR3 contains 10 residues. CDR1 is WNHNN and CDR2 is SYGVQD in the germline V gene (reference sequence). The V segment lost 7 bases and the J segment 7 bases; nucleotides outside the gene matches: 0. DNA for the CDR3: TGCGCCAGCACAGGGGGTGGCTACACCTTC. Its protein is CASTGGGYTF.

This clone was seen only a few times. The chain links TRBV5-4 to TRBJ1-5; D may be TRBD1 (5 bases). From germline, CDR1 is SGHNT and CDR2 YYREEE (reference sequence). V was shortened by 0 bases and J by 0 bases, with 7 bases between the two germline ends. The CDR3 totals 15 residues. DNA for the CDR3: TGTGCCAGCAGCTTGGGAGGGGATAGCAATCAGCCCCAGCATTTT. Its translation: CASSLGGDSNQPQHF.

This clone was seen a handful of times. The V gene is TRBV28, the J gene TRBJ1-2; the D is unclear. This CDR3 is 15 amino acids long. In germline, CDR1 is MDHEN, CDR2 SYDVKM. V was trimmed by 11 bases and J by 4 bases, leaving 23 bases between them. In DNA form, the CDR3 reads TGTGCCTCCGGACCGAAACAAGGGAGAGTCTATGGCTACACCTTC. Encoded protein: CASGPKQGRVYGYTF.

The chain joins TRBV9 to TRBJ1-2, with 7 nucleotides matching TRBD1. This CDR3 is built from 15 residues. Trimming at V came to 3 bases and at J to 4 bases, leaving 9 bases not matched to a gene. Germline CDR1 is SGDLS and CDR2 is YYNGEE. CDR3: CASSAITGVVYGYTF. The DNA for the CDR3 is TGTGCCAGCAGCGCTATAACAGGGGTGGTCTATGGCTACACCTTC.

V is TRBV13 and J is TRBJ2-7, with 8 positions matching TRBD1. The CDR3 covers 15 residues. J lost 2 bases, V lost 0 bases, and 3 bases had no gene match. Looked up from germline, CDR1 is PRHDT and CDR2 is FYEKMQ (reference sequence). CDR3 loop: CASSLGQGETYEQYF. CDR3 nucleotide sequence: TGTGCCAGCAGCTTAGGACAGGGGGAAACCTACGAGCAGTACTTC.

This clone is a singleton in its sample. The chain links TRBV24-1 to TRBJ1-5; no clear D. The CDR3 spans 14 residues. Trimming pared 3 bases from V and 1 base from J, leaving 6 bases between. Germline CDR1 and CDR2: KGHDR and SFDVKD. CDR3 DNA: TGTGCCACCAGTGATCCGGGCAGCAATCAGCCCCAGCATTTT. Translating gives CATSDPGSNQPQHF.

The rearrangement uses TRBV2 and TRBJ2-1, with TRBD1 identical over 9 bases. With V trimmed by 6 bases and J by 9 bases, 12 bases remained unmatched. Germline V gene sequence: CDR1 SNHLY, CDR2 FYNNEI. The CDR3 is 15 residues long. The CDR3 sequence: CASRNPGQGGGEQFF. The DNA for the CDR3 is TGTGCCAGCAGAAATCCGGGACAGGGTGGTGGTGAGCAGTTCTTC.

This chain links TRBV5-6 with TRBJ2-5; 12 bases agree with TRBD2. Germline values: CDR1 SGHDT, CDR2 YYEEEE. The length of the CDR3 is 16 residues. The junction had 4 bases not matched to a gene; V was cut back by 4 bases and J by 0 bases. CDR3 nucleotide sequence: TGTGCCAGCAGCCCTCTAGCGGGGGGGGACCAAGAGACCCAGTACTTC. It translates to CASSPLAGGDQETQYF. Full variable domain (missing parts from reference TRBV5-6 and TRBJ2-5): DAGVTQSPTHLIKTRGQQVTLRCSPKSGHDTVSWYQQALGQGPQFIFQYYEEEERQRGNFPDRFSGHQFPNYSSELNVNALLLGDSALYLCASSPLAGGDQETQYFGPGTRLLVL.

Points on this clone: Mismatch with germline at one junction end may stem from a read error. This sequence joins TRBV3-1 (or the pseudogene TRBV3-2) and TRBJ1-6; D is unresolved. The germline V gene encodes CDR1 LGHDT and CDR2 YNNKEL (reference sequence). The CDR3 covers 12 residues. CDR3 protein: CASSQPGGLQLF. CDR3 in DNA: TGTGCCAGCAGCCAGCCCGGAGGGCTCCAGCTATTT.

The V and J genes are TRBV12-3 or TRBV12-4 and TRBJ1-6; 8 nucleotides align to TRBD1. The CDR3 runs to 13 residues. The V and J ends lost 5 bases and 7 bases, in that order; junction bases with no gene match: 1. CDR3: CASSRDRNSPLHF. The CDR3 bases are TGTGCCAGCAGTCGGGACAGGAATTCACCCCTCCACTTT.

This clone was observed many times. V gene TRBV6-5 combines with J gene TRBJ2-6; D could derive from TRBD1 or TRBD2 (5 bases each). CDR3 size: 15 residues. The germline V gene has CDR1 MNHEY and CDR2 SVGAGI. The V and J ends lost 8 bases and 0 bases respectively, with 11 bases between them. The CDR3 DNA sequence: TGTGCCAGCGGTTCAGGGAGCTCTGGGGCCAACGTCCTGACTTTC. Protein: CASGSGSSGANVLTF.

This chain connects TRBV5-1 to TRBJ1-3, with 8 bases that match TRBD1. The CDR3 consists of 15 residues. Per the germline V gene, CDR1 is SGHRS and CDR2 is YFSETQ. The V segment lost 3 bases and the J segment 1 base; nucleotides outside the gene matches: 3. The CDR3 nucleotides are TGCGCCAGCAGCTGGGGGGACAGGTCTGGAAACACCATATATTTT. Its protein is CASSWGDRSGNTIYF.

The V and J genes are TRBV12-3 or TRBV12-4 and TRBJ1-2; 8 positions match TRBD1. V dropped 0 bases and J dropped 7; count of bases not matched to a gene: 1. The CDR3 extends over 13 amino acids. The CDR3 nucleotides read TGTGCCAGCAGTTTAGCCAGGGGGCCTGGCTACACCTTC. Protein: CASSLARGPGYTF.

This clone appeared a few times. The chain combines TRBV5-6 with TRBJ1-1; D unclear. CDR3 length: 17 amino acids. Germline V gene lookup returns CDR1 SGHDT and CDR2 YYEEEE. V was pared by 2 bases and J by 0 bases, with 17 bases between. CDR3 nucleotide sequence: TGTGCCAGCAGCTTTGGACGGACCTTTCGATTGAACACTGAAGCTTTCTTT. Residues: CASSFGRTFRLNTEAFF.

The rearrangement uses TRBV11-2 and TRBJ1-1, with 7 nucleotides matching TRBD1. CDR3 length: 14 residues. V dropped 1 base and J dropped 7; count of bases not matched to a gene: 6. From germline, CDR1 is SGHAT and CDR2 FQNNGV. CDR3 sequence: CASSLVGQGGEAFF. As DNA, the CDR3 is TGTGCCAGCAGCTTAGTGGGGCAGGGGGGTGAAGCTTTCTTT.

The chain couples TRBV7-9 to TRBJ1-1, with 7 bases matching TRBD1. Germline V lookup: CDR1 SEHNR, CDR2 FQNEAQ (reference sequence). J gave up 6 bases and V 5 bases, and 9 bases lay outside the gene matches. The length of the CDR3 is 14 residues. CDR3 amino acids: CASSRRGQSPEAFF. DNA of the CDR3: TGTGCCAGCAGCCGAAGGGGACAGTCCCCTGAAGCTTTCTTT.